The TCR beta chain under discussion was sequenced for a study of esophageal squamous cell carcinoma under preoperative chemotherapy. TCRdb processed the PCR reads anew with MiXCR; each CDR3 protein has one entry. In the table there are 9,000 to 9,500 distinct CDR3 sequences, over 40% of which are singletons. Time point given: after preoperative PTX-NDP chemotherapy. Paclitaxel-nedaplatin chemotherapy was given to patients ahead of their surgery. In regard to this clonotype: What it binds is not known.

Points from the study as a whole: After treatment, tumor-infiltrating lymphocytes apparently came partly from blood T cells.

This specimen was taken from a patient given preoperative chemotherapy. The sequence derives from a human donor with esophageal squamous cell carcinoma. The donor label of this sample is uncertain.

CDR3 sequence: CASSFHYEQFF. CDR3 DNA: TGTGCCAGCAGTTTCCACTACGAGCAGTTCTTC. This sequence joins TRBV12-3 or TRBV12-4 and TRBJ2-1; the D is unclear. The length of the CDR3 is 11 residues. V was trimmed by 3 bases and J by 10 bases, leaving 7 bases between them.